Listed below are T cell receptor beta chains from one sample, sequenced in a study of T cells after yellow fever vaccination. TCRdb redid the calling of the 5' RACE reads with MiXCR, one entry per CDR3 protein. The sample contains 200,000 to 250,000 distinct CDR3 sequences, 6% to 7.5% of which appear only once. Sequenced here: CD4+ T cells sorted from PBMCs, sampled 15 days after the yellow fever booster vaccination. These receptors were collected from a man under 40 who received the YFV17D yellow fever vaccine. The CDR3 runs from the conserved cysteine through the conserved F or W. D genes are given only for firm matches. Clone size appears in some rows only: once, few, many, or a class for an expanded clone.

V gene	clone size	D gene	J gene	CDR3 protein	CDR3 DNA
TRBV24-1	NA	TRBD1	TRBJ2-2	CATSDIGTGSYTGELFF	TGTGCCACCAGTGATATCGGGACAGGCTCTTACACCGGGGAGCTGTTTTTT
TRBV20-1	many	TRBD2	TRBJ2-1	CSARVAGASSYNEQFF	TGCAGTGCTAGAGTAGCGGGAGCGAGCTCCTACAATGAGCAGTTCTTC
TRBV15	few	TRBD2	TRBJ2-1	CATSRGGTSGRSAEQFF	TGTGCCACCAGCAGAGGTGGGACTAGCGGGAGGTCGGCTGAGCAGTTCTTC
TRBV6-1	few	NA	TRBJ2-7	CASSVVPVSYEQYF	TGTGCCAGCAGTGTAGTGCCAGTCTCCTACGAGCAGTACTTC
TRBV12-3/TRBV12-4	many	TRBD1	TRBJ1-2	CASSPGTDYGYTF	TGTGCCAGCAGCCCGGGGACAGACTATGGCTACACCTTC
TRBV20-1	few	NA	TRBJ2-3	CSASRGDTQYF	TGCAGTGCCTCTAGGGGAGATACGCAGTATTTT
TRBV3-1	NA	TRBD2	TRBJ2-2	CASSHPRLAGDTGELFF	TGTGCCAGCAGCCACCCTAGACTAGCGGGAGACACCGGGGAGCTGTTTTTT
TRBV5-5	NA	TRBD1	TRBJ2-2	CASSHPPTGASTGELFF	TGTGCCAGCAGCCATCCACCGACAGGGGCGTCCACCGGGGAGCTGTTTTTT
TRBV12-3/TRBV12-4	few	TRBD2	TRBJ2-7	CASTPNAGDYEQYF	TGTGCCAGCACCCCTAACGCGGGAGACTACGAGCAGTACTTC
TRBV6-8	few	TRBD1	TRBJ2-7	CASSSRRPMGQDRFYEQYF	TGTGCCAGCAGTTCCAGGCGGCCCATGGGACAGGACCGCTTTTACGAGCAGTACTTC
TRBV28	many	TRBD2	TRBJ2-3	CASSFIPGLAGGDTQYF	TGTGCCAGCAGCTTTATCCCCGGACTAGCGGGAGGAGATACGCAGTATTTT
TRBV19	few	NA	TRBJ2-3	CASSFPEGKTKRGTQYF	TGTGCCAGTAGCTTTCCTGAGGGAAAGACCAAAAGGGGTACGCAGTATTTT
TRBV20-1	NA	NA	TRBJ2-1	CSGQQNYNEQFF	TGCAGTGGGCAACAGAACTACAATGAGCAGTTCTTC
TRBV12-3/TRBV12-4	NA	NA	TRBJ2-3	CASSLFGDTQYF	TGTGCCAGCAGTTTGTTCGGGGACACGCAGTATTTT
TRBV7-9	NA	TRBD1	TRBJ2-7	CASSSPGQPYEQYF	TGTGCCAGCAGCTCACCGGGACAGCCCTACGAGCAGTACTTC
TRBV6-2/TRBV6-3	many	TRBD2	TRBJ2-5	CASSAASGRPPKEETQYF	TGTGCCAGCAGTGCTGCTAGCGGGAGGCCTCCTAAAGAAGAGACCCAGTACTTC
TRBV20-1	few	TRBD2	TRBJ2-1	CSVAGIYNEQFF	TGCAGTGTAGCGGGAATTTACAATGAGCAGTTCTTC
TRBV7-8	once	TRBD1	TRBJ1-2	CASSYPGQHPYGYTF	TGTGCCAGCAGCTACCCGGGACAGCACCCCTATGGCTACACCTTC
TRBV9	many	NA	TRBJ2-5	CASSVGAAQETQYF	TGTGCCAGCAGCGTAGGGGCAGCGCAAGAGACCCAGTACTTC
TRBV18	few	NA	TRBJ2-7	CASSLTRDDQYF	TGTGCCAGCTCCCTAACTAGGGACGACCAGTACTTC
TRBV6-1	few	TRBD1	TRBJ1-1	CASSGGQVPNTEAFF	TGTGCCAGCAGTGGGGGACAGGTGCCGAACACTGAAGCTTTCTTT
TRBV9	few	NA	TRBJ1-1	CASSVTSGRLNTEAFF	TGTGCCAGCAGCGTGACCTCGGGCAGATTGAACACTGAAGCTTTCTTT
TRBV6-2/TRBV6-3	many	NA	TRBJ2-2	CATRDSNTGELFF	TGTGCCACCCGGGACTCCAACACCGGGGAGCTGTTTTTT
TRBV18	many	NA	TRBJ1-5	CASSPRDQPQHF	TGTGCCAGCTCACCACGGGATCAGCCCCAGCATTTT
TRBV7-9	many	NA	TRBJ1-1	CASNPMDRVNTEAFF	TGTGCCAGCAACCCGATGGACAGAGTGAACACTGAAGCTTTCTTT
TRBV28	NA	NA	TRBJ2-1	CVTGYNEQFF	TGTGTAACGGGGTACAATGAGCAGTTCTTC
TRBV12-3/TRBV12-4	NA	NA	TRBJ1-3	CASSLMGYWGDSGNTIYF	TGTGCCAGCAGTTTGATGGGGTATTGGGGAGACTCTGGAAACACCATATATTTT
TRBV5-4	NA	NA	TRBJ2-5	CASSLEGPGTQYF	TGTGCCAGCAGCTTGGAGGGGCCGGGGACCCAGTACTTC
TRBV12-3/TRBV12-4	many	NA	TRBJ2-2	CASSLAQPTGELFF	TGTGCCAGCAGTTTAGCACAACCCACCGGGGAGCTGTTTTTT
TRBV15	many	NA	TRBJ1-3	CATSRAPGRGDTIYF	TGTGCCACCAGCAGAGCACCGGGACGGGGAGACACCATATATTTT
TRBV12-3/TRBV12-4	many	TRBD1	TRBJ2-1	CASSLWDRGGEQFF	TGTGCCAGCAGTTTGTGGGACAGGGGTGGTGAGCAGTTCTTC
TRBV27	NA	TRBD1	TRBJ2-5	CASSEGQERETQYF	TGTGCCAGCAGTGAGGGACAGGAGCGGGAGACCCAGTACTTC
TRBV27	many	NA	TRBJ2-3	CASSTTWSLTDTQYF	TGTGCCAGCAGTACAACCTGGAGCCTCACAGATACGCAGTATTTT
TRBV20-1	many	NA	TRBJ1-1	CSASRGGASAFF	TGCAGTGCTAGCCGAGGCGGGGCTTCGGCTTTCTTT
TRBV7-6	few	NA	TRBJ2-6	CASSLVASGANVLTF	TGTGCCAGCAGCTTAGTAGCCTCTGGGGCCAACGTCCTGACTTTC
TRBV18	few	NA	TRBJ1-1	CASSPSTWGYTEAFF	TGTGCCAGCTCACCATCCACTTGGGGGTATACTGAAGCTTTCTTT
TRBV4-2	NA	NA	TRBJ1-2	CASSQGSGLANYGYTF	TGTGCCAGCAGCCAAGGGTCAGGGCTAGCTAACTATGGCTACACCTTC
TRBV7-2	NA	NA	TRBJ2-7	CASTPSHTKRVYEQYF	TGTGCCAGCACCCCCTCCCATACAAAGCGAGTCTACGAGCAGTACTTC
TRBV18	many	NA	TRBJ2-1	CASSPADPLYNGQFF	TGTGCCAGCTCACCGGCGGACCCCCTGTATAATGGGCAGTTCTTC
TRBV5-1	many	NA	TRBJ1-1	CASSLSGRETEAFF	TGCGCCAGCAGCTTGTCGGGGAGGGAAACTGAAGCTTTCTTT
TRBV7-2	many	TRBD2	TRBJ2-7	CASSFAFGLAGGGQYF	TGTGCCAGCAGCTTTGCGTTTGGACTAGCGGGAGGTGGGCAGTACTTC
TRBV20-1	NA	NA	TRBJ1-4	CSAREGWEEYEKLFF	TGCAGTGCTAGAGAAGGGTGGGAGGAGTATGAAAAACTGTTTTTT
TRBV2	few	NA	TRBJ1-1	CASRETGDTEAFF	TGTGCCAGCAGGGAGACAGGAGACACTGAAGCTTTCTTT
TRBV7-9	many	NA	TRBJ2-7	CASSFRSGLSYEQYF	TGTGCCAGCAGCTTCCGATCGGGCCTATCCTACGAGCAGTACTTC